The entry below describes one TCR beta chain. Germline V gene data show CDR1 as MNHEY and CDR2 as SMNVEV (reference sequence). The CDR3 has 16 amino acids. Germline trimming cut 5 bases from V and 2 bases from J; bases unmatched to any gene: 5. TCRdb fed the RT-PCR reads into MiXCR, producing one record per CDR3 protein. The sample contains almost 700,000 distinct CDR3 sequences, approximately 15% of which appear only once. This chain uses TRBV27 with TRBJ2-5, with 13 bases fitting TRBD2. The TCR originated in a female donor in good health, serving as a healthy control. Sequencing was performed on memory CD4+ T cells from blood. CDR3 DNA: TGTGCCAGCAGTCGAGGACTAGCGGGAGAACAAGAGACCCAGTACTTC. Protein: CASSRGLAGEQETQYF.